This T cell receptor (beta chain) was profiled in a study of identical twins. General study points: Carriage of fewer insertions was seen in abundant cord blood beta clonotypes, whereas memory repertoires showed none. Models predicted less out-of-frame TCR alpha sharing in monozygotic twins than was found. Analyses based on zero insertions could be partly confounded by invariant MAIT and iNKT cells.

The V segment lost 1 base and the J segment 7 bases; nucleotides outside the gene matches: 5. The germline CDR1 and CDR2 sequences are SGHRS and YFSETQ. The CDR3 is 15 residues long. The table lists this clonotype with many counts. Its specificity is not known. One entry per CDR3 protein results from TCRdb running MiXCR on the 5' RACE reads. The table lists around 100,000 distinct CDR3 sequences, about 6.1% of them singletons. This rearrangement joins TRBV5-1 to TRBJ2-5, with 12 bases fitting TRBD2. This clonotype originated in a woman aged 45-65 years in good health. The sequencing input was memory T cells sorted from blood. The CDR3 DNA reads as TGCGCCAGCAGCTTGAGGACTAGCGGGGCCCGGACCCAGTACTTC. Its protein is CASSLRTSGARTQYF. Drawing the rest from reference TRBV5-1 and TRBJ2-5, the complete variable domain is KAGVTQTPRYLIKTRGQQVTLSCSPISGHRSVSWYQQTPGQGLQFLFEYFSETQRNKGNFPGRFSGRQFSNSRSEMNVSTLELGDSALYLCASSLRTSGARTQYFGPGTRLLVL.